The clone carrying this TCR beta chain was observed many times. The antigen remains unidentified. V was cut by 5 bases and J by 2 bases, with 13 bases left in between. Germline V lookup: CDR1 SGHTA, CDR2 FQGNSA. The CDR3 runs 14 residues. Unique molecular identifiers (one per individual cDNA molecule) were attached. Each CDR3 protein is one row after TCRdb ran MiXCR on the 5' RACE reads. The data show over 60,000 distinct CDR3 sequences, 10% seen once. The sample is drawn from a study of early T cells in non-severe SARS-CoV-2 infection. Across the whole study: The chains were unpaired, and the sequenced material was bulk RNA from unsorted whole blood.

Findings of the study overall: Private and CD4 specificities were missed by VDJdb matching, skewed to anti-spike CD8.

Here the sequenced sample was whole blood, taken at baseline. This clonotype originated in an adult who was a healthcare worker with PCR-confirmed SARS-CoV-2 infection or an uninfected control (not recorded which). V is TRBV7-2 and J is TRBJ2-7; the D call may be TRBD1 or TRBD2 (5 bases each). CDR3 region: CASSLGRRAYEQYF. The CDR3 DNA reads as TGTGCCAGCAGCCTGGGACGGCGGGCCTACGAGCAGTACTTC.